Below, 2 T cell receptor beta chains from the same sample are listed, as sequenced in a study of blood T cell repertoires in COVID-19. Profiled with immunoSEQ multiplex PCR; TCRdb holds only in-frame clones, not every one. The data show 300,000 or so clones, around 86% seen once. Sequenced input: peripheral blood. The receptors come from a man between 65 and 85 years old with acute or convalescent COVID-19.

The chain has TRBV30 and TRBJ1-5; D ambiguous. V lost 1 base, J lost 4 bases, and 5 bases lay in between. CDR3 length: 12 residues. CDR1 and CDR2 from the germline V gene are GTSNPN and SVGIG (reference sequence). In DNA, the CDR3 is TGTGCCTGGAGTGCTCAGAATCAGCCCCAGCATTTT. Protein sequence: CAWSAQNQPQHF.

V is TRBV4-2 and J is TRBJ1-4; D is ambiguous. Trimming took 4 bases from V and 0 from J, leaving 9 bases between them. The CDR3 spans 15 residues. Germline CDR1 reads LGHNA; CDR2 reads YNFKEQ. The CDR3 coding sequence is TGTGCCAGCAGCCGATCAGGCTCAACTAATGAAAAACTGTTTTTT. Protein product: CASSRSGSTNEKLFF.